The present entry profiles one T cell receptor beta chain with its context. The same CDR3 is also encoded by other DNA sequences in this sample. This sample stems from a study of blood T cell repertoires in COVID-19. Study details: Acute and convalescent COVID-19 samples came from the United States, Italy and Spain.

The CDR3 runs to 13 residues. V was shortened by 3 bases and J by 2 bases, with 7 bases between the two germline ends. In germline, CDR1 is MNHEY, CDR2 SMNVEV (reference sequence). Original processing notes: Amplifying reference gene primers gave estimates of nucleated cell counts. Clones were sequenced by immunoSEQ multiplex PCR, and TCRdb holds only the in-frame ones, with some missing. V and J calls and clone size follow that table, whereas D and trimming were derived from the DNA. Counted here are under 250,000 clones, around nine tenths occurring once; the ten biggest clones make up roughly 2.5%.

Sample: peripheral blood. This chain uses TRBV27 with TRBJ1-2; a weak D match, TRBD1 (6 bases). The receptor's source is a woman aged 55-70 years with acute or convalescent COVID-19. The CDR3 loop reads CASSLQGNYGYTF. The DNA of the CDR3 is TGTGCCAGCAGTTTGCAGGGGAACTATGGCTACACCTTC.